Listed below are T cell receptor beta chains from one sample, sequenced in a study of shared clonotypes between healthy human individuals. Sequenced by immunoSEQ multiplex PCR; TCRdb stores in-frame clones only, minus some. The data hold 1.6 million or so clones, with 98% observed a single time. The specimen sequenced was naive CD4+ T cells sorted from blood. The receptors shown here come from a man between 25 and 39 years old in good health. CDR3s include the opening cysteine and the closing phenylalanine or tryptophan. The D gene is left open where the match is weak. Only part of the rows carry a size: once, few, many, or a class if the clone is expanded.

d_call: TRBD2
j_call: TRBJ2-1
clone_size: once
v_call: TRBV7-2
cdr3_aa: CASSPGRAYGNEQFF
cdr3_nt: TGTGCCAGCAGCCCCGGGAGGGCCTACGGCAATGAGCAGTTCTTC

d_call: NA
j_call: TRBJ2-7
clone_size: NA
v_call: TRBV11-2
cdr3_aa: CASSRIWGSGGGLYEQYF
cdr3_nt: TGTGCCAGCAGCCGAATCTGGGGTAGCGGAGGAGGTTTGTACGAGCAGTACTTC

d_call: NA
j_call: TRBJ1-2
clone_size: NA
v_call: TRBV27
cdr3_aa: CASSPRANYGYTF
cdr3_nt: TGTGCCAGCAGTCCGAGAGCTAACTATGGCTACACCTTC

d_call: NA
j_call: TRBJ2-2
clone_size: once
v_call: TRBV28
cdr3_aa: CASSWLKGLTGELFF
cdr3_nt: TGTGCCAGCAGTTGGTTGAAGGGGCTCACCGGGGAGCTGTTTTTT

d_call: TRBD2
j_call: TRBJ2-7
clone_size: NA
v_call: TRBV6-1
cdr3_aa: CASRGGWNYEQYF
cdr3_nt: TGTGCCAGCAGGGGGGGGTGGAACTACGAGCAGTACTTC

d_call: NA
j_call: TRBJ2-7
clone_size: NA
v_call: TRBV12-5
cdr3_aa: CASGLGPLTDF
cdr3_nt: TGTGCTAGTGGTTTGGGGCCTCTGACGGACTTC

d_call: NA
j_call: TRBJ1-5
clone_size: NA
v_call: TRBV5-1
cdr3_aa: CASSLDGKNQPQHF
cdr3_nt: TGCGCCAGCAGCTTGGACGGAAAAAATCAGCCCCAGCATTTT

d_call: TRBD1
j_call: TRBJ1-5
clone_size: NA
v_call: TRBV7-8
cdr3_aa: CASSADRVQPQHF
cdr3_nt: TGTGCCAGCAGCGCCGACAGGGTTCAGCCCCAGCATTTT

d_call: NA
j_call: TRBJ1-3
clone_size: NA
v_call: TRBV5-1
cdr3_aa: CASSLVGRGNTIYF
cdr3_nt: TGCGCCAGCAGCTTGGTAGGGAGAGGAAACACCATATATTTT

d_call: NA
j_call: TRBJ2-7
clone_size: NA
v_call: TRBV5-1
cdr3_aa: CASSLGTPEQYF
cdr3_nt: TGCGCCAGCAGCTTGGGGACTCCCGAGCAGTACTTC

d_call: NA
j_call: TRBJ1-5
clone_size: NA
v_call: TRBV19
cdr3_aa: CASSTRHSNQPQHF
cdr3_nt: TGTGCCAGTAGTACCAGGCATAGCAATCAGCCCCAGCATTTT

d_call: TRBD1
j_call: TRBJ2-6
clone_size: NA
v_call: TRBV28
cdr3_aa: CASNPGGSGANVLTF
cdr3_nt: TGTGCCAGCAATCCAGGGGGCTCCGGGGCCAACGTCCTGACTTTC

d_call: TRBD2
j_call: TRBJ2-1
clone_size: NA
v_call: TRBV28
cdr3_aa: CASLGLAGGPGEQFF
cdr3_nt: TGTGCCAGTCTGGGACTAGCGGGAGGGCCGGGTGAGCAGTTCTTC

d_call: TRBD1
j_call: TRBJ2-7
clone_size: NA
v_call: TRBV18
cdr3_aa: CASSSLGQGLWSTYEQYF
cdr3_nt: TGTGCCAGCTCATCTCTGGGACAGGGGCTATGGTCGACCTACGAGCAGTACTTC

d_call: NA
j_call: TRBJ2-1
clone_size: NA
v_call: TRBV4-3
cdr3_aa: CASSQAGTYNEQFF
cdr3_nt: TGCGCCAGCAGCCAGGCCGGGACTTACAATGAGCAGTTCTTC

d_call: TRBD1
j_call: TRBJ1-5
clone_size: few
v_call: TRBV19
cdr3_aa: CASSEKGDRALPQHF
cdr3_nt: TGTGCCAGTAGTGAGAAGGGGGACAGGGCATTGCCCCAGCATTTT

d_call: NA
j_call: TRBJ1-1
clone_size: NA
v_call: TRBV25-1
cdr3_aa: CASSKGPFEAFF
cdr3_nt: TGTGCCAGCAGTAAAGGACCCTTTGAAGCTTTCTTT

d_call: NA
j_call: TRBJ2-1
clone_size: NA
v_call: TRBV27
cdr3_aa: CASSRLLGRGVNEQFF
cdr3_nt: TGTGCCAGCAGCCGCTTGTTGGGCAGGGGAGTTAATGAGCAGTTCTTC

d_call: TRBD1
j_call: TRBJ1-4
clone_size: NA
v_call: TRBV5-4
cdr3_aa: CASSYMDRRNEKLFF
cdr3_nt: TGTGCCAGCAGCTACATGGACAGGCGCAATGAAAAACTGTTTTTT

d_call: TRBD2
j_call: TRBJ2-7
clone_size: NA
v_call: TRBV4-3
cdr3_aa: CASSQDALAGDEQYF
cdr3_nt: TGCGCCAGCAGCCAAGATGCACTAGCGGGAGACGAGCAGTACTTC

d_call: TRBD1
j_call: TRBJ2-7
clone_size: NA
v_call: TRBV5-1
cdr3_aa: CASSTGQDYEQYF
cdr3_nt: TGCGCCAGCAGCACTGGACAGGACTACGAGCAGTACTTC

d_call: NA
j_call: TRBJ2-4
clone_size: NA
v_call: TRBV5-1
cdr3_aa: CASSLKELDIQYF
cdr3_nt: TGCGCCAGCAGCTTGAAGGAGTTGGACATTCAGTACTTC

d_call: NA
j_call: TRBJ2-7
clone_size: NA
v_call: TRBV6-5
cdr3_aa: CASSRGISYEQYF
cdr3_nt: TGTGCCAGCAGTCGGGGCATATCCTACGAGCAGTACTTC

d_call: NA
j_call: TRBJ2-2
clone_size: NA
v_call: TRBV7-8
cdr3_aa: CASSSRWESGELFF
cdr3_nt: TGTGCCAGCAGCTCACGTTGGGAATCCGGGGAGCTGTTTTTT

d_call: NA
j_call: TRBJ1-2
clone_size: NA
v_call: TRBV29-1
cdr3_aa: CSVGRVNYGYTF
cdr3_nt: TGCAGCGTTGGACGGGTCAACTATGGCTACACCTTC

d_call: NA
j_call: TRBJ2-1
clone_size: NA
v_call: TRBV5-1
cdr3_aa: CASGTRFNEQFF
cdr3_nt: TGCGCCAGCGGGACAAGGTTCAATGAGCAGTTCTTC

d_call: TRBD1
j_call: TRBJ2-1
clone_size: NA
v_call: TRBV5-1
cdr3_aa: CASSFQGQGLSSYNEQFF
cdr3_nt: TGCGCCAGCAGCTTCCAGGGACAGGGGTTGAGCTCCTACAATGAGCAGTTCTTC

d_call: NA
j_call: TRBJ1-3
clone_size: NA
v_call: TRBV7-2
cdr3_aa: CASSLGRTGRAFSGNTIYF
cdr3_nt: TGTGCCAGCAGCTTAGGTCGGACCGGTCGGGCGTTCTCTGGAAACACCATATATTTT

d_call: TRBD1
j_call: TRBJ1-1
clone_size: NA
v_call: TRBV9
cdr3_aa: CASSVGPGGVSEAFF
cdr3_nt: TGTGCCAGCAGCGTAGGGCCAGGGGGCGTATCTGAAGCTTTCTTT

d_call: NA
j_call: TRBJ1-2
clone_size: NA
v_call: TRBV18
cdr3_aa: CASSPSKVRGIESGYTF
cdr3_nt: TGTGCCAGCTCACCATCGAAGGTCCGGGGGATAGAGTCTGGCTACACCTTC

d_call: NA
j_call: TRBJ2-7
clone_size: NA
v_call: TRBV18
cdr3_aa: CASSPLPSTGNEQYF
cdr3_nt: TGTGCCAGCTCACCGCTACCATCGACGGGCAACGAGCAGTACTTC

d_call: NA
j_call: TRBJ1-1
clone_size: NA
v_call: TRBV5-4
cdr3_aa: CASSLGHGMNTEAFF
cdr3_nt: TGTGCCAGCAGCTTGGGACACGGAATGAACACTGAAGCTTTCTTT

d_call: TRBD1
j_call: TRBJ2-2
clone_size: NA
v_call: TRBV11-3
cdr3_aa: CASSRTGLAAGELFF
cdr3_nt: TGTGCCAGCAGTCGGACAGGGTTAGCCGCCGGGGAGCTGTTTTTT

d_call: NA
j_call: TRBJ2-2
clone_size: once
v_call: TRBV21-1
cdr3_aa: CASSKGDKANTGELFF
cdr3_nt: TGTGCCAGCAGCAAAGGTGACAAAGCGAACACCGGGGAGCTGTTTTTT

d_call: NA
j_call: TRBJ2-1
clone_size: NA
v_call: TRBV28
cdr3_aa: CASSPSGGHEQFF
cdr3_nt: TGTGCCAGCAGCCCCTCGGGTGGACATGAGCAGTTCTTC

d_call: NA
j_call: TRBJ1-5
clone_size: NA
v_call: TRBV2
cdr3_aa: CASVKDRPTSPQPQHF
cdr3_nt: TGTGCCAGCGTAAAGGACAGACCCACCTCCCCTCAGCCCCAGCATTTT

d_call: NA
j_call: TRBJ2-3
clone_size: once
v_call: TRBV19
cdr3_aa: CASSIRGTDTQYF
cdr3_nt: TGTGCCAGTAGTATCCGCGGCACAGATACGCAGTATTTT

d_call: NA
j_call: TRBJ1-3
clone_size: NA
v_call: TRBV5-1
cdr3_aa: CASSLERATPRNTIYF
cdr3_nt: TGCGCCAGCAGCTTGGAACGGGCTACCCCTCGTAACACCATATATTTT

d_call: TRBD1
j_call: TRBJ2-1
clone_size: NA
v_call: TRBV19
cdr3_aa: CASSIGGTGLINEQFF
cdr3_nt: TGTGCCAGTAGTATAGGCGGGACAGGGCTTATCAATGAGCAGTTCTTC

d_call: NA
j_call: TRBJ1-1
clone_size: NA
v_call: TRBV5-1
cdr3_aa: CASSLTGSNTEAFF
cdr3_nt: TGCGCCAGCAGCTTGACAGGGTCGAACACTGAAGCTTTCTTT

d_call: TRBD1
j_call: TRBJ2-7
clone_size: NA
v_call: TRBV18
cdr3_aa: CASSPGQGEAYEQYF
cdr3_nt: TGTGCCAGCTCACCCGGACAGGGGGAGGCCTACGAGCAGTACTTC

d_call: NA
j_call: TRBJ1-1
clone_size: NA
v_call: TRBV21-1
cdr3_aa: CARQGDRGKQERNTEAFF
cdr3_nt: TGTGCCAGACAAGGGGACAGGGGAAAACAGGAACGGAACACTGAAGCTTTCTTT

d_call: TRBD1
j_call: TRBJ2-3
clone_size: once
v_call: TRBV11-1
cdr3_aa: CASSFDRGSTDTQYF
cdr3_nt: TGTGCCAGCAGCTTTGACAGGGGAAGCACAGATACGCAGTATTTT

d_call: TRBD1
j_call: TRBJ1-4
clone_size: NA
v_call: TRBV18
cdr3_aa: CASSLENRGLPEKLFF
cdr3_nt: TGTGCCAGCTCGCTCGAAAACAGGGGTCTTCCTGAAAAACTGTTTTTT

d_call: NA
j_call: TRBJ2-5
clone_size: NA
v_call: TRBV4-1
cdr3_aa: CASSQDSKRAGWYQETQYF
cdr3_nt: TGCGCCAGCAGCCAAGATTCTAAGAGGGCGGGATGGTACCAAGAGACCCAGTACTTC

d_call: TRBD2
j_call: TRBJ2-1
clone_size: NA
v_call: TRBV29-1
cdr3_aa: CSVEGTSGRGFQQFF
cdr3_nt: TGCAGCGTTGAAGGGACTAGCGGGAGAGGCTTTCAGCAGTTCTTC

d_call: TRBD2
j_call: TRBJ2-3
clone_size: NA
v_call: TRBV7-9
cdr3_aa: CASSLGTSGGSDTQYF
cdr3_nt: TGTGCCAGCAGCTTAGGGACTAGCGGGGGATCAGATACGCAGTATTTT

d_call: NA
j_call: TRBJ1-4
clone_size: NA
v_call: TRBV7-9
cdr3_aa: CASSNPGLREKLFF
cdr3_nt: TGTGCCAGCAGCAACCCAGGGTTGCGGGAAAAACTGTTTTTT

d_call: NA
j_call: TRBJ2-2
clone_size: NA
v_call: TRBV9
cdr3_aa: CASSLPGELFF
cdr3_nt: TGTGCCAGCAGCCTCCCCGGGGAGCTGTTTTTT

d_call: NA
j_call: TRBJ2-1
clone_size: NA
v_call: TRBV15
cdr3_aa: CATSSGGHEQFF
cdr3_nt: TGTGCCACCAGCAGCGGCGGACATGAGCAGTTCTTC

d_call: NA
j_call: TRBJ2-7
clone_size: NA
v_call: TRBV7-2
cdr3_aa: CASSSAQDYEQYF
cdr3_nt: TGTGCCAGCAGCTCTGCACAGGACTACGAGCAGTACTTC

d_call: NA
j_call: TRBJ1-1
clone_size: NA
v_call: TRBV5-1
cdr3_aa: CASSSVMNTEAFF
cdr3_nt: TGCGCCAGCAGCTCAGTAATGAACACTGAAGCTTTCTTT

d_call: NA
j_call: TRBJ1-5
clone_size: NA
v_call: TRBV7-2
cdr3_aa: CASSLGAGDSNQPQHF
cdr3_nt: TGTGCCAGCAGCTTAGGAGCGGGGGATAGCAATCAGCCCCAGCATTTT